The 5 T cell receptor beta chains listed next were all sequenced from one sample in a study of blood T cell repertoires in COVID-19. Data came from immunoSEQ multiplex PCR; TCRdb stores just in-frame clones and leaves some out. The sample gives around 270,000 clones, roughly 91% of which show up once; roughly 5.1% is in the top ten. Sequencing was performed on peripheral blood. All receptors derive from a man between 40 and 49 years old with acute or convalescent COVID-19.

This sequence joins TRBV30 and TRBJ1-2; D is perhaps TRBD1 (6 bases). The CDR3 has 12 residues. With 6 bases removed from V and 6 bases from J, the gap between germline ends came to 14 bases. Germline CDR1 and CDR2: GTSNPN and SVGIG (reference sequence). The CDR3 spells CACWGGRDGYTF. The DNA for the CDR3 is TGTGCCTGCTGGGGGGGCAGAGATGGCTACACCTTC.

A remark on this clone: This CDR3 is also generated by other DNA sequences in the sample. The chain joins TRBV10-1 to TRBJ2-2, with D possibly being TRBD1 (6 bases). With 6 bases removed from V and 1 base from J, the gap between germline ends came to 9 bases. Looked up from germline, CDR1 is WNHNN and CDR2 is SYGVQD (reference sequence). This CDR3 contains 14 residues. The CDR3 is CASSEGQNTGELFF. In DNA, the CDR3 is TGCGCCAGCAGCGAGGGACAGAACACCGGGGAGCTGTTTTTT.

The J gene is TRBJ2-1, the V gene TRBV6-5, with 13 bases lining up with TRBD2. The CDR3 length is 15 residues. The V gene's germline CDR1 is MNHEY and CDR2 SVGAGI. Unmatched junction bases numbered 9, after V lost 6 bases and J lost 10 bases. CDR3 loop: CASSRTSGGVLEQFF. CDR3 DNA: TGTGCCAGCAGCCGAACTAGCGGGGGGGTTTTGGAGCAGTTCTTC.

The chain combines TRBV14 with TRBJ2-1; TRBD2 aligns across 14 bases. V was clipped by 5 bases and J by 7 bases; unmatched bases: 7. Per germline, CDR1 SGHDN and CDR2 FVKESK. The CDR3 loop spans 16 amino acids. The CDR3 DNA sequence: TGTGCCAGCAGCTACGGACTAGCGGGGGGAGAGAATGAGCAGTTCTTC. It specifies CASSYGLAGGENEQFF.

CDR3 region: CASSRETRDEQYF. CDR3 sequence (DNA): TGTGCCAGCAGCCGCGAGACTAGGGACGAGCAGTACTTC. This sequence joins TRBV7-8 and TRBJ2-7; the D gene is possibly TRBD2 (6 bases). V lost 5 bases and J lost 5, with 13 bases in between. CDR1 SGHVS and CDR2 FQNEAQ come from the germline V gene. This CDR3 contains 13 residues.